Below, one TCR beta chain is given with its context. Its cognate antigen is unknown. This entry comes from a study of T cell responses to AZD1222 COVID-19 vaccine. The study's findings and limits: White British ancestry dominated among donors, who included more females, and clonal diversity was possibly underestimated.

In germline, CDR1 is MDHEN, CDR2 SYDVKM. V was cut by 4 bases and J by 10 bases, with 14 bases left in between. The length of the CDR3 is 14 residues. Method: immunoSEQ multiplex PCR; TCRdb's copy keeps in-frame clones and lacks some. The sample includes under 200,000 clones, roughly nine tenths of them seen just once. The sample in question was peripheral blood, obtained 28 days after the second AZD1222 dose. The V gene is TRBV28, the J gene TRBJ1-6; D not resolved. The source of this sequence is an adult who received the AZD1222 COVID-19 vaccine. The CDR3 is CASSWTGRYSPLHF. CDR3 sequence (DNA): TGTGCCAGCAGTTGGACGGGAAGGTACTCACCCCTCCACTTT.